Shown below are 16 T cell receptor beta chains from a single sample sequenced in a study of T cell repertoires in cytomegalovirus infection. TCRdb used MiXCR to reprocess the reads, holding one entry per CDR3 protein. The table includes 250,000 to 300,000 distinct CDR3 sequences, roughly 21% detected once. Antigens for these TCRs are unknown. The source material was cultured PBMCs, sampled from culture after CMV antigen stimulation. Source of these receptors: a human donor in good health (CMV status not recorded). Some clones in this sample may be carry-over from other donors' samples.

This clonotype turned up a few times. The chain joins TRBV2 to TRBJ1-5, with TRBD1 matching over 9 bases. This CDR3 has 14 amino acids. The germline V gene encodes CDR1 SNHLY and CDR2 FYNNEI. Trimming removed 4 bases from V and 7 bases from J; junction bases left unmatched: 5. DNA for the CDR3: TGTGCCAGCAGTGGGGGACAGGGAAAACAGCCCCAGCATTTT. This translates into CASSGGQGKQPQHF.

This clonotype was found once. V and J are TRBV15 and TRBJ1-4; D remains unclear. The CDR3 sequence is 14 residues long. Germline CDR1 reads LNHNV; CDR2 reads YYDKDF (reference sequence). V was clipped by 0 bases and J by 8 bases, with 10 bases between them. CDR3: CATSRDRTWEKLFF. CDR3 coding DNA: TGTGCCACCAGCAGAGATCGGACCTGGGAAAAACTGTTTTTT.

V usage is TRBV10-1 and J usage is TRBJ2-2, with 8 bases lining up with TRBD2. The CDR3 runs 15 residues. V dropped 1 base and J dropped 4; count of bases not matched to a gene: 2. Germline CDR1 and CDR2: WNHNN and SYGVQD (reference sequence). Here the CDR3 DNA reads TGCGCCAGCAGTGAGTGGCTAGCGGGCACCGGGGAGCTGTTTTTT. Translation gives CASSEWLAGTGELFF.

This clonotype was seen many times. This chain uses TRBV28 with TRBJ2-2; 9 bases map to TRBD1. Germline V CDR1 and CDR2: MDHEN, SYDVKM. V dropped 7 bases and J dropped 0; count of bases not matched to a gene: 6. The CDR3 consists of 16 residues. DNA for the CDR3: TGTGCCAGCATACCCACAGGGGGCTCGAACACCGGGGAGCTGTTTTTT. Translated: CASIPTGGSNTGELFF. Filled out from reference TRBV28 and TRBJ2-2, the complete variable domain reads DVKVTQSSRYLVKRTGEKVFLECVQDMDHENMFWYRQDPGLGLRLIYFSYDVKMKEKGDIPEGYSVSREKKERFSLILESASTNQTSMYLCASIPTGGSNTGELFFGEGSRLTVL.

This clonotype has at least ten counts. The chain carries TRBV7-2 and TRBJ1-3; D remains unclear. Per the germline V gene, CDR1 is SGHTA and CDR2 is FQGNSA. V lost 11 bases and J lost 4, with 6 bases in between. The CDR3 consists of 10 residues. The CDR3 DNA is TGTACCCCTTCAGGAAACACCATATATTTT. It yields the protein CTPSGNTIYF.

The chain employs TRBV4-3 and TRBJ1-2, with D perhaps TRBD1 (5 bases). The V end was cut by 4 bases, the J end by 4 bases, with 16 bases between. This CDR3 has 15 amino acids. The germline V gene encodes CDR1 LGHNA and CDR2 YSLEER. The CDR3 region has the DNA TGCGCCAGCAGCCCCTCGACCGGGAGGGGCTATGGCTACACCTTC. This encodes CASSPSTGRGYGYTF.

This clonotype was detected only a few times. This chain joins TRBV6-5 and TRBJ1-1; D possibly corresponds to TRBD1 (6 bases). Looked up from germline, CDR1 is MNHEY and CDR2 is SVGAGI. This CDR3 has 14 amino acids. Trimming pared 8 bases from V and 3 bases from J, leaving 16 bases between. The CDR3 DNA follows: TGTGCCAGCGGGGAGACAGGTTGGGACACTGAAGCTTTCTTT. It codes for CASGETGWDTEAFF.

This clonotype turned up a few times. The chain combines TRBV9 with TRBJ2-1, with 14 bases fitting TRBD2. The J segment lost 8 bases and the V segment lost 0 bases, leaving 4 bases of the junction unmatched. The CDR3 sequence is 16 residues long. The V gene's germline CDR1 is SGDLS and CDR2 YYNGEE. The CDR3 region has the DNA TGTGCCAGCAGCGTAGGTGGGACTAGCGGGAGCGATGAGCAGTTCTTC. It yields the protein CASSVGGTSGSDEQFF.

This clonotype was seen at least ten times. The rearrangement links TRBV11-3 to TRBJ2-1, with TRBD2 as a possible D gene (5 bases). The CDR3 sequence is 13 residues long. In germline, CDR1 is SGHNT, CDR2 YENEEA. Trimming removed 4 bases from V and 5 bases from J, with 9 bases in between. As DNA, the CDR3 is TGTGCCAGCAGCTCGGAGGCCAACAATGAGCAGTTCTTC. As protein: CASSSEANNEQFF.

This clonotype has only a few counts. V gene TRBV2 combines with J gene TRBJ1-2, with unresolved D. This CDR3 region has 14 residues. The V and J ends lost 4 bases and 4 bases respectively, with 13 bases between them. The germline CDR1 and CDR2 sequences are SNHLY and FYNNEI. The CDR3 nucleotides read TGTGCCAGCAGTGCGGGCCCCGGAATCTATGGCTACACCTTC. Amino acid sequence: CASSAGPGIYGYTF.

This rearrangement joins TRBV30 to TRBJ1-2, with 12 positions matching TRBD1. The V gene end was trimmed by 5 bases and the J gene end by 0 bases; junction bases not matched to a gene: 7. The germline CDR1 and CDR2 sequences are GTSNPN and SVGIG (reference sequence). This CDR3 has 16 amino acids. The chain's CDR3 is CAWDRDRGLTNYGYTF. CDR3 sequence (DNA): TGTGCCTGGGACCGGGACAGGGGGCTAACTAACTATGGCTACACCTTC.

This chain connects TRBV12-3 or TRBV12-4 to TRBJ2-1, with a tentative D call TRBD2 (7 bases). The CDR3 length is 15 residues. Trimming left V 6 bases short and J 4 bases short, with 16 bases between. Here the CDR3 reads CASSFSGTQYNEQFF. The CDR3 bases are TGTGCCAGCAGCTTCAGCGGGACACAATACAATGAGCAGTTCTTC.

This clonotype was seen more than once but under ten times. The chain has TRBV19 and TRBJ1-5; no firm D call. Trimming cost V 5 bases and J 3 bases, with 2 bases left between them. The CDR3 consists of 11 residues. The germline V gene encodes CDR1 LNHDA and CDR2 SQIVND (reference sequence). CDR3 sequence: CASSDNQPQHF. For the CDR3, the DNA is TGTGCCAGTAGTGACAATCAGCCCCAGCATTTT.

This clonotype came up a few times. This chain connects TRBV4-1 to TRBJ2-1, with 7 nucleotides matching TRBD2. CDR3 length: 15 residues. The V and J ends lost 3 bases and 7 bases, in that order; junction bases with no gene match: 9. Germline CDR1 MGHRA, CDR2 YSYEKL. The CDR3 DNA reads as TGCGCCAGCAGCCAGCAATTGGGAGGGAAGAATGAGCAGTTCTTC. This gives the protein CASSQQLGGKNEQFF.

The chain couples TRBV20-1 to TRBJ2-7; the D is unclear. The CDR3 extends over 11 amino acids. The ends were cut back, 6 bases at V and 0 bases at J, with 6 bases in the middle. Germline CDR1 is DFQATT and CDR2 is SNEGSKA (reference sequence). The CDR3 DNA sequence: TGCAGTGCCCTTCCCTCCTACGAGCAGTACTTC. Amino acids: CSALPSYEQYF.

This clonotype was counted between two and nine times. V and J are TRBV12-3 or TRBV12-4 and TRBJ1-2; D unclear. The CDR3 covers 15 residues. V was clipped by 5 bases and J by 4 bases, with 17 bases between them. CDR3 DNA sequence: TGTGCCAGCAGTGCGGGAGCAGGTGGGCTCTATGGCTACACCTTC. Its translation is CASSAGAGGLYGYTF.